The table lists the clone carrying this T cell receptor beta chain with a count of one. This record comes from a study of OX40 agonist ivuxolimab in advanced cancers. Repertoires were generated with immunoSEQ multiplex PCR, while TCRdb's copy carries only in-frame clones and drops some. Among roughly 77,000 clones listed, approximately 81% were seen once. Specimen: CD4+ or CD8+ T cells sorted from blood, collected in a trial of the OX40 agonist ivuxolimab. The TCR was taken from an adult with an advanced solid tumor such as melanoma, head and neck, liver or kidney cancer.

CDR3 DNA: TGTGCCTGGGGGACACAGGGGGCTGATGGCTACACCTTC. Translation gives CAWGTQGADGYTF. The V call is TRBV30, the J call TRBJ1-2, with 9 positions matching TRBD1. CDR1 GTSNPN and CDR2 SVGIG come from the germline V gene (reference sequence). After removal of 5 bases from V and 6 bases from J, the junction contained 7 bases not matched to a gene. CDR3 length equals 13 residues.